The 22 T cell receptor beta chains in this list originate from one sample, sequenced in a study of cytomegalovirus exposure and HLA in healthy donors. Vbeta (60) and Jbeta (13) primers were used in the PCR. TCRdb keeps only in-frame clones here, not all; method: immunoSEQ multiplex PCR. The data contain hundreds of thousands of clones, over 65% of them singletons. Sequenced: PBMCs. These receptors were collected from a woman aged 60-70 years in good health and CMV-seropositive.

V is TRBV7-2 and J is TRBJ2-7; D is possibly TRBD2 (5 bases). V was pared by 5 bases and J by 7 bases, with 18 bases between. The CDR3 has 14 amino acids. Germline V gene lookup returns CDR1 SGHTA and CDR2 FQGNSA. The CDR3 reads CASSGLGPQREQYF. The DNA for the CDR3 is TGTGCCAGCAGCGGCTTAGGTCCCCAGCGGGAGCAGTACTTC.

The chain links TRBV4-2 to TRBJ2-7, with 8 bases fitting TRBD2. This CDR3 has 17 residues. CDR1 is LGHNA and CDR2 is YNFKEQ in the germline V gene. Germline trimming cut 3 bases from V and 4 bases from J; bases unmatched to any gene: 14. For the CDR3, the DNA is TGTGCCAGCAGCCAGCGTCAAGGGGGGACTAGGGCGTACGAGCAGTACTTC. Translating it yields CASSQRQGGTRAYEQYF.

This rearrangement joins TRBV30 to TRBJ1-2, with a weak D call TRBD1 (5 bases). The CDR3 runs 12 residues. CDR1 is GTSNPN and CDR2 is SVGIG in the germline V gene (reference sequence). The CDR3 region has the DNA TGTGCGTTTCAGGGTCAGGTGGAAGGCTACACCTTC. This sequence encodes CAFQGQVEGYTF.

The rearrangement joins TRBV5-1 to TRBJ2-6; 8 bases fit TRBD1. The CDR3 length is 17 residues. CDR1 is SGHRS and CDR2 is YFSETQ in the germline V gene. Unmatched junction bases numbered 8, after V lost 5 bases and J lost 1 base. The CDR3 loop is CASSSDRGTSGANVLTF. Written as DNA, the CDR3 is TGCGCCAGCAGTTCTGACAGGGGTACTTCTGGGGCCAACGTCCTGACTTTC.

Only a few counts were recorded for this clone. V is TRBV4-2 and J is TRBJ1-2; no clear D gene. The ends were cut back, 1 base at V and 0 bases at J, with 15 bases in the middle. The germline V gene encodes CDR1 LGHNA and CDR2 YNFKEQ. This CDR3 contains 17 residues. The DNA of the CDR3 is TGTGCCAGCAGCCAAGGGGCCCTTGTCATATCTAACTATGGCTACACCTTC. Translated, it gives CASSQGALVISNYGYTF.

This clone was detected only a few times. The chain combines TRBV5-1 with TRBJ2-1; D is perhaps TRBD1 (6 bases). V was cut by 4 bases and J by 7 bases, with 15 bases left in between. From germline, CDR1 is SGHRS and CDR2 YFSETQ. The CDR3 runs 14 residues. The DNA for the CDR3 is TGCGCCAGCAGCCAAGGACAGCGTCTAAATGAGCAGTTCTTC. Translated: CASSQGQRLNEQFF.

The chain links TRBV5-1 to TRBJ2-1, with unresolved D. The CDR3 spans 12 residues. Germline V gene sequence: CDR1 SGHRS, CDR2 YFSETQ. V was clipped by 1 base and J by 7 bases, with 6 bases between them. The CDR3 region is CASSLSQNEQFF. The CDR3 nucleotides are TGCGCCAGCAGCTTGAGTCAGAATGAGCAGTTCTTC.

This clone was counted only a few times. In DNA, the CDR3 is TGTGCCAGCAGCCAGACTAGCGGGGCAAGCTCCTACGAGCAGTACTTC. Encoded protein: CASSQTSGASSYEQYF. V is TRBV4-2 and J is TRBJ2-7, with 11 bases lining up with TRBD2. The CDR3 has 16 amino acids. The junction had 4 bases not matched to a gene; V was cut back by 3 bases and J by 0 bases. Germline CDR1 LGHNA, CDR2 YNFKEQ.

This clone was seen once. At one of its ends the junction is not consistent with the germline gene, which may arise from a read error. V gene TRBV7-9 combines with J gene TRBJ1-2; no firm D call. The CDR3 has 11 amino acids. Germline V gives CDR1 SEHNR, CDR2 FQNEAQ (reference sequence). The CDR3 DNA reads TGTTCCAGCAGCCCGGGGTTCGGCTACACCTTC. Translating it yields CSSSPGFGYTF.

The chain couples TRBV5-1 to TRBJ2-3, with 10 positions matching TRBD2. This CDR3 has 17 amino acids. J lost 0 bases, V lost 4 bases, and 8 bases had no gene match. Germline lookup yields CDR1 SGHRS and CDR2 YFSETQ. The CDR3: CASSAISSGGSTDTQYF. The CDR3 nucleotides are TGCGCCAGCAGCGCGATCTCTAGCGGGGGAAGCACAGATACGCAGTATTTT. The whole variable domain, remainder taken from reference TRBV5-1 and TRBJ2-3, is KAGVTQTPRYLIKTRGQQVTLSCSPISGHRSVSWYQQTPGQGLQFLFEYFSETQRNKGNFPGRFSGRQFSNSRSEMNVSTLELGDSALYLCASSAISSGGSTDTQYFGPGTRLTVL.

This rearrangement joins TRBV7-7 to TRBJ2-1; 9 bases are a match to TRBD1. The CDR3 loop spans 14 amino acids. V was clipped by 5 bases and J by 4 bases; unmatched bases: 3. From germline, CDR1 is SSHAT and CDR2 FNYEAQ (reference sequence). CDR3 region: CASSPGTGYNEQFF. DNA for the CDR3: TGTGCCAGCAGCCCCGGGACAGGGTACAATGAGCAGTTCTTC.

This rearrangement joins TRBV5-1 to TRBJ2-1; 7 bases are a match to TRBD2. V trimming: 2 bases; J trimming: 9 bases; junction bases outside the gene matches: 8. The V gene's germline CDR1 is SGHRS and CDR2 YFSETQ. This CDR3 contains 14 residues. The CDR3 bases are TGCGCCAGCAGCTTAAAGCGGGGAGGTACTGAGCAGTTCTTC. Protein product: CASSLKRGGTEQFF.

The chain combines TRBV7-2 with TRBJ2-7; 9 bases match TRBD2. Losses at the gene ends were 0 bases for V and 0 bases for J; bases not matched to a gene: 9. The CDR3 runs 18 residues. Per the germline V gene, CDR1 is SGHTA and CDR2 is FQGNSA. CDR3: CASSLAGSSGTLSYEQYF. As DNA, the CDR3 is TGTGCCAGCAGCTTAGCGGGTTCTAGCGGGACTCTCTCCTACGAGCAGTACTTC.

This clone appeared a single time. The chain couples TRBV4-1 to TRBJ2-4; the D gene is possibly TRBD2 (7 bases). The germline V gene has CDR1 MGHRA and CDR2 YSYEKL. Trimming removed 0 bases at V and 4 bases at J, with 16 bases between. The CDR3 consists of 17 residues. The CDR3 here is CASSQEDGGAGKNIQYF. CDR3 in DNA: TGCGCCAGCAGCCAAGAAGATGGGGGGGCCGGGAAAAACATTCAGTACTTC.

The table lists this clone with a count of one. This chain joins TRBV9 and TRBJ1-5; D uncertain. Germline values: CDR1 SGDLS, CDR2 YYNGEE. The CDR3 totals 14 residues. V lost 0 bases to trimming and J lost 1 base, with 5 bases between them. The CDR3 sequence is CASSVAESNQPQHF. Here the CDR3 DNA reads TGTGCCAGCAGCGTAGCGGAGAGCAATCAGCCCCAGCATTTT.

J is TRBJ2-3 and V is TRBV11-2, with 15 nucleotides matching TRBD2. With 5 bases clipped from V and 6 bases from J, the junction kept 6 bases outside the gene matches. The CDR3 has 16 amino acids. Germline-derived CDR1 and CDR2 are SGHAT and FQNNGV. Written as DNA, the CDR3 is TGTGCCAGCAGCACGGGACTAGCGGGAGGAGGGGATACGCAGTATTTT. Its translation is CASSTGLAGGGDTQYF.

V is TRBV7-3 and J is TRBJ1-6; D gene unclear. This CDR3 is 13 amino acids long. Germline CDR1 reads SGHTA; CDR2 reads FQGTGA. Trimming pared 3 bases from V and 7 bases from J, leaving 7 bases between. DNA for the CDR3: TGTGCCAGCAGCTTGAGTCGGAATTCACCCCTCCACTTT. Its translation is CASSLSRNSPLHF.

This clone was observed a single time. The chain links TRBV19 to TRBJ1-1, with TRBD1 as a possible D gene (6 bases). The V gene's germline CDR1 is LNHDA and CDR2 SQIVND (reference sequence). V shed 3 bases and J shed 0 bases, with 8 bases lying between them. This CDR3 is built from 14 residues. The CDR3 reads CASSIRTVNTEAFF. In DNA, the CDR3 is TGTGCCAGTAGTATTAGGACAGTGAACACTGAAGCTTTCTTT.

The chain has TRBV5-5 and TRBJ2-1, with 9 positions matching TRBD2. There are 16 residues in the CDR3. Germline V CDR1 and CDR2: SGHKS, YYEKEE (reference sequence). J lost 2 bases, V lost 9 bases, and 12 bases had no gene match. CDR3 DNA sequence: TGTGCCACCTCACCGGGTAGCGGGAGTCCCTACAATGAGCAGTTCTTC. Translated: CATSPGSGSPYNEQFF. The complete variable domain, with remaining parts taken from reference TRBV5-5 and TRBJ2-1, reads DAGVTQSPTHLIKTRGQQVTLRCSPISGHKSVSWYQQVLGQGPQFIFQYYEKEERGRGNFPDRFSARQFPNYSSELNVNALLLGDSALYLCATSPGSGSPYNEQFFGPGTRLTVL.

This clone occurred once. The genes are TRBV4-1 and TRBJ1-2, with 7 bases that match TRBD1. Germline V lookup: CDR1 MGHRA, CDR2 YSYEKL. J gave up 5 bases and V 4 bases, and 10 bases lay outside the gene matches. This CDR3 has 15 residues. CDR3 sequence reads: CASSPQTGPTYGYTF. The CDR3 coding sequence is TGCGCCAGCAGCCCCCAGACAGGGCCCACTTATGGCTACACCTTC.

The genes are TRBV4-1 and TRBJ1-3, with 10 bases that match TRBD1. Per the germline V gene, CDR1 is MGHRA and CDR2 is YSYEKL. There are 18 residues in the CDR3. V lost 0 bases to trimming and J lost 4 bases; unmatched junction nucleotides: 9. DNA for the CDR3: TGCGCCAGCAGCCAAGACTTCACCGGGACAGGGGTCGGAAACACCATATATTTT. Translation gives CASSQDFTGTGVGNTIYF.

This chain connects TRBV7-8 to TRBJ1-2, with D hard to call. V was trimmed by 1 base and J by 5 bases, leaving 5 bases between them. Germline-derived CDR1 and CDR2 are SGHVS and FQNEAQ. This CDR3 is built from 12 residues. CDR3 loop: CASSLGAYGYTF. Here the CDR3 DNA reads TGTGCCAGCAGCTTAGGGGCTTATGGCTACACCTTC.